The next 28 T cell receptor beta chains were all read from a single sample in a study of T cells in Graves' hyperthyroidism and ophthalmopathy. The CDR3 regions of TCR beta were amplified from RNA transcripts. HTBI primers were the set used in a first-round RT-PCR of the TCR CDR3. Via MiXCR, TCRdb re-called the multiplex PCR reads, giving one row per CDR3 protein. The profile covers 300,000 to 500,000 distinct CDR3 sequences, with about 15% appearing a single time and approximately 32% taken by the ten largest. Sequenced input: blood. These receptors were collected from a woman in her twenties or thirties with Graves' hyperthyroidism.

This chain joins TRBV12-3 or TRBV12-4 and TRBJ1-4; no clear D gene. The ends were cut back, 3 bases at V and 8 bases at J, with 13 bases in the middle. CDR3 length: 14 amino acids. Here the CDR3 reads CASSFGVVNEKLFF. Here the CDR3 DNA reads TGTGCCAGCAGTTTTGGGGTTGTCAACGAAAAACTGTTTTTT.

This chain joins TRBV2 and TRBJ2-2; the D gene is possibly TRBD1 (5 bases). The CDR3 totals 13 residues. Germline CDR1 and CDR2: SNHLY and FYNNEI. Deletions cut 3 bases from V and 7 bases from J, with 9 bases between. The CDR3 DNA is TGTGCCAGCAGTGACAGGGCCATCGGGGAGCTGTTTTTT. Translating it yields CASSDRAIGELFF.

The chain links TRBV6-5 to TRBJ2-3; a possible D gene is TRBD2 (6 bases). The CDR3 spans 15 residues. CDR1 MNHEY and CDR2 SVGAGI come from the germline V gene. Trimming removed 0 bases at V and 2 bases at J, with 9 bases between. In DNA, the CDR3 is TGTGCCAGCAGTTACTCGGGCGGGGACACAGATACGCAGTATTTT. It specifies CASSYSGGDTDTQYF.

This clonotype was seen a handful of times. The rearrangement uses TRBV6-2 or TRBV6-3 and TRBJ1-4; D is ambiguous. The CDR3 extends over 14 amino acids. V was shortened by 6 bases and J by 5 bases, with 13 bases between the two germline ends. Germline V gene sequence: CDR1 MNHEY, CDR2 SVGEGT. CDR3 amino acids: CASSPPRLNEKLFF. The CDR3 bases are TGTGCCAGCAGCCCCCCCAGGTTGAATGAAAAACTGTTTTTT.

The chain combines TRBV6-4 with TRBJ2-3; D unclear. The CDR3 runs to 17 residues. Between the trimmed V and J ends, which lost 5 bases and 2 bases, there was a span of 20 bases. CDR1 and CDR2 (germline): MRHNA, SNTAGT. In nucleotides, the CDR3 is TGTGCCAGCAGTCATCGTTTAGCAGGCGCCCCCACAGATACGCAGTATTTT. It specifies CASSHRLAGAPTDTQYF.

The chain has TRBV9 and TRBJ2-7; perhaps TRBD1 as D (6 bases). The V gene's germline CDR1 is SGDLS and CDR2 YYNGEE. There are 13 residues in the CDR3. The CDR3 protein is CAGRGPGANEQYF. The CDR3 DNA reads as TGTGCTGGCAGGGGACCCGGGGCGAACGAGCAGTACTTC.

The V gene is TRBV19, the J gene TRBJ2-4, with D possibly being TRBD2 (5 bases). This CDR3 spans 14 amino acids. The V and J ends lost 3 bases and 2 bases respectively, with 8 bases between them. Germline V gene data show CDR1 as LNHDA and CDR2 as SQIVND (reference sequence). The CDR3 nucleotides are TGTGCCAGTAGTATTTCCGGGACCAAAAACATTCAGTACTTC. Its translation is CASSISGTKNIQYF.

This clonotype was detected many times. This chain joins TRBV5-1 and TRBJ2-7, with TRBD1 as a possible D gene (5 bases). V dropped 3 bases and J dropped 3 bases, with 10 bases sitting between them. The V gene's germline CDR1 is SGHRS and CDR2 YFSETQ. CDR3 length: 13 residues. The CDR3: CASSSDISYEQYF. The CDR3 DNA follows: TGCGCCAGCAGCTCGGACATAAGCTACGAGCAGTACTTC.

Ten or more counts support this clonotype. V is TRBV28 and J is TRBJ2-1; the match to TRBD1 covers 9 bases. The CDR3 runs to 15 residues. Looked up from germline, CDR1 is MDHEN and CDR2 is SYDVKM. Losses at the gene ends were 2 bases for V and 4 bases for J; bases not matched to a gene: 3. CDR3 region: CASSLNRGLYNEQFF. For the CDR3, the DNA is TGTGCCAGCAGTTTAAACAGGGGGCTATACAATGAGCAGTTCTTC.

This clonotype was found many times. The chain joins TRBV6-5 to TRBJ2-7; tentative D call: TRBD2 (6 bases). Trimming left V 0 bases short and J 0 bases short, with 15 bases between. The CDR3 is 17 residues long. Germline lookup yields CDR1 MNHEY and CDR2 SVGAGI. The CDR3 DNA follows: TGTGCCAGCAGTTACTCGTTCGGGCCTAGCGACTCCTACGAGCAGTACTTC. Its translation is CASSYSFGPSDSYEQYF.

The chain employs TRBV12-3 or TRBV12-4 and TRBJ1-2; TRBD1 agrees at 10 bases. This CDR3 spans 13 amino acids. V dropped 8 bases and J dropped 2; count of bases not matched to a gene: 2. CDR3 region: CASAGQGNYGYTF. CDR3 DNA sequence: TGTGCCAGCGCGGGACAGGGGAACTATGGCTACACCTTC.

This clonotype was observed many times. The J gene is TRBJ1-2, the V gene TRBV7-8; 9 bases map to TRBD1. This CDR3 is built from 16 residues. The junction had 11 bases not matched to a gene; V was cut back by 2 bases and J by 7 bases. Germline V gene data show CDR1 as SGHVS and CDR2 as FQNEAQ. The CDR3 protein is CASSLLGAQTGGGYTF. For the CDR3, the DNA is TGTGCCAGCAGCTTACTTGGAGCCCAGACAGGGGGTGGCTACACCTTC.

Ten or more counts support this clonotype. The V and J genes are TRBV20-1 and TRBJ1-1; 7 bases line up with TRBD1. The CDR3 consists of 13 residues. Germline-derived CDR1 and CDR2 are DFQATT and SNEGSKA (reference sequence). V was pared by 3 bases and J by 4 bases, with 5 bases of the junction left unmatched. The CDR3 region is CSARVQGSTEAFF. CDR3 sequence (DNA): TGCAGTGCTAGGGTACAGGGGTCCACTGAAGCTTTCTTT.

The CDR3 sequence is CASSPPASDQETQYF. CDR3 sequence (DNA): TGTGCCAGCTCACCACCGGCAAGCGATCAAGAGACCCAGTACTTC. The V call is TRBV18, the J call TRBJ2-5; no reliable D call. Deletions cut 0 bases from V and 2 bases from J, with 10 bases between. This CDR3 comprises 15 residues. CDR1 KGHSH and CDR2 LQKENI come from the germline V gene. The entire variable domain, with the rest obtained from reference TRBV18 and TRBJ2-5, is as follows: NAGVMQNPRHLVRRRGQEARLRCSPMKGHSHVYWYRQLPEEGLKFMVYLQKENIIDESGMPKERFSAEFPKEGPSILRIQQVVRGDSAAYFCASSPPASDQETQYFGPGTRLLVL.

This clonotype was counted ten times or more. The chain recombines TRBV27 with TRBJ2-7; D not certain. The CDR3 loop spans 11 amino acids. The germline V gene encodes CDR1 MNHEY and CDR2 SMNVEV (reference sequence). V was pared by 4 bases and J by 3 bases, with 4 bases between. CDR3 DNA sequence: TGTGCCAGCAGTTCACGCTACGAGCAGTACTTC. Residues: CASSSRYEQYF.

The chain recombines TRBV27 with TRBJ2-3; 8 nucleotides match TRBD2. There are 13 residues in the CDR3. From germline, CDR1 is MNHEY and CDR2 SMNVEV (reference sequence). Written as DNA, the CDR3 is TGTAGCGCGGGGGGAGGGAGAACAGATACGCAGTATTTT. This encodes CSAGGGRTDTQYF.

The chain combines TRBV29-1 with TRBJ2-2; 8 bases agree with TRBD1. Unmatched junction bases numbered 12, after V lost 6 bases and J lost 3 bases. Germline values: CDR1 SQVTM, CDR2 ANQGSEA. The CDR3 is 16 residues long. The CDR3 DNA reads as TGCAGCGTGGGTAGGGGCAGGGGGCGAGACACCGGGGAGCTGTTTTTT. It translates to CSVGRGRGRDTGELFF.

In its sample, this clonotype was seen a few times. This chain links TRBV18 with TRBJ2-1; D is unclear. Germline CDR1 KGHSH, CDR2 LQKENI. This CDR3 contains 15 residues. V lost 2 bases, J lost 5 bases, and 13 bases lay in between. The DNA for the CDR3 is TGTGCCAGCTCACCATTGACGGTAGTAAACAATGAGCAGTTCTTC. As protein: CASSPLTVVNNEQFF.

This clonotype was recorded a few times. The chain joins TRBV27 to TRBJ2-7, with 8 nucleotides matching TRBD1. Germline-derived CDR1 and CDR2 are MNHEY and SMNVEV (reference sequence). The CDR3 spans 14 residues. Trimming at V came to 5 bases and at J to 3 bases, leaving 6 bases not matched to a gene. The CDR3 DNA sequence: TGTGCCAGCAGTCCGGGACAGGTACTCTACGAGCAGTACTTC. This translates into CASSPGQVLYEQYF.

This clonotype has just a few counts. V usage is TRBV7-9 and J usage is TRBJ2-7; 11 nucleotides match TRBD2. The CDR3 sequence is 19 residues long. The V gene's germline CDR1 is SEHNR and CDR2 FQNEAQ (reference sequence). The V segment lost 6 bases and the J segment 2 bases; nucleotides outside the gene matches: 18. DNA of the CDR3: TGTGCCAGCAGTACCACGGACAGCTCCGGGACTAGCGGAGCCTACGAGCAGTACTTC. The encoded protein is CASSTTDSSGTSGAYEQYF.

This clonotype was counted a few times. The rearrangement links TRBV5-6 to TRBJ2-3, with TRBD1 matching 9 bases. This CDR3 comprises 15 residues. The junction had 1 base not matched to a gene; V was cut back by 2 bases and J by 0 bases. CDR1 and CDR2 from the germline V gene are SGHDT and YYEEEE. The CDR3 sequence is CASSFDRGSTDTQYF. DNA of the CDR3: TGTGCCAGCAGCTTTGACAGGGGGAGCACAGATACGCAGTATTTT.

The rearrangement links TRBV11-2 to TRBJ2-7; TRBD2 matches at 12 bases. With 5 bases clipped from V and 6 bases from J, the junction kept 8 bases outside the gene matches. CDR3 length: 15 amino acids. Germline lookup yields CDR1 SGHAT and CDR2 FQNNGV. CDR3 bases: TGTGCCAGCAGCCCTTTGACTAGCGGGAGCCTCGAGCAGTACTTC. Amino acid sequence: CASSPLTSGSLEQYF.

This clonotype showed up many times. The chain is built from TRBV6-5 and TRBJ2-1; 12 nucleotides line up with TRBD1. There are 16 residues in the CDR3. The J segment lost 4 bases and the V segment lost 2 bases, leaving 3 bases of the junction unmatched. The germline CDR1 and CDR2 sequences are MNHEY and SVGAGI. The CDR3 loop reads CASSYGGQGAYNEQFF. The CDR3 DNA is TGTGCCAGCAGTTACGGGGGACAGGGGGCTTACAATGAGCAGTTCTTC.

V and J are TRBV4-1 and TRBJ2-7; D is unresolved. V was cut by 4 bases and J by 6 bases, with 10 bases left in between. Germline values: CDR1 MGHRA, CDR2 YSYEKL. The CDR3 is made up of 12 amino acids. In DNA form, the CDR3 reads TGCGCCAGCAGCCGGGTCGGTTCCGAGCAGTACTTC. It codes for CASSRVGSEQYF.

This clonotype occurred many times. This chain joins TRBV6-1 and TRBJ2-5, with D possibly TRBD2 on 5 matching bases. The CDR3 contains 14 residues. Per germline, CDR1 MNHNS and CDR2 SASEGT. Trimming shortened V by 0 bases and J by 5 bases, and 10 bases separated the two germline ends. The CDR3 DNA reads TGTGCCAGCAGTGAAGCGAGGGTGGGGGAGACCCAGTACTTC. As protein: CASSEARVGETQYF.

This clonotype has more than one count but fewer than ten. The V and J genes are TRBV6-1 and TRBJ2-7, with D perhaps matching TRBD1 (5 bases). Germline CDR1 MNHNS, CDR2 SASEGT. The CDR3 sequence is 15 residues long. Trimming pared 6 bases from V and 2 bases from J, leaving 17 bases between. The DNA for the CDR3 is TGTGCCAGCAGACGCCTCAGGGATTCCACCTACGAGCAGTACTTC. As protein: CASRRLRDSTYEQYF.

The rearrangement joins TRBV7-2 to TRBJ2-3; the D call may be TRBD1 or TRBD2 (5 bases each). The germline V gene has CDR1 SGHTA and CDR2 FQGNSA. The V end lost 11 bases, the J end lost 1 base, and 13 bases lay between the germline ends. The CDR3 has 13 amino acids. As DNA, the CDR3 is TGTGCCGCGTTGGGGGACCGCACAGATACGCAGTATTTT. Translating gives CAALGDRTDTQYF.

This clonotype has only a few counts. The chain is built from TRBV20-1 and TRBJ2-4, with 7 positions matching TRBD2. V was pared by 4 bases and J by 2 bases, with 8 bases of the junction left unmatched. CDR1 and CDR2 from the germline V gene are DFQATT and SNEGSKA (reference sequence). This CDR3 region has 15 residues. The CDR3 loop reads CSAKTGLLTKNIQYF. DNA for the CDR3: TGCAGTGCTAAGACGGGACTACTTACCAAAAACATTCAGTACTTC.